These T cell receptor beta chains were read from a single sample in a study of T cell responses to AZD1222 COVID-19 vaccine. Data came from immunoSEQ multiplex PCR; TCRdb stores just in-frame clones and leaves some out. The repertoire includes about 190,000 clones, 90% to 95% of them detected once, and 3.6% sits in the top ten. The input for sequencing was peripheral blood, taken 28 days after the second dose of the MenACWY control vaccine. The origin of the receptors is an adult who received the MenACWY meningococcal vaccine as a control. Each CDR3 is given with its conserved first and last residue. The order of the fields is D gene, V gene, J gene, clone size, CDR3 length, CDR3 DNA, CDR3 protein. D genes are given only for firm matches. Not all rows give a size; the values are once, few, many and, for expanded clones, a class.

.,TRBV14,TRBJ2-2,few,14,TGTGCCAGCAGCCAGGAAGACTTCACCGGGGAGCTGTTTTTT,CASSQEDFTGELFF
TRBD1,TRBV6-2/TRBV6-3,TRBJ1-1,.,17,TGTGCCAGCAGTTGGGCCCGGGACAGGGGGCGCCTAACTGAAGCTTTCTTT,CASSWARDRGRLTEAFF
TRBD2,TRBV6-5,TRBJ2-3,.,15,TGTGCCAGCACTGGATTAGCGGGAGTGGAAGATACGCAGTATTTT,CASTGLAGVEDTQYF
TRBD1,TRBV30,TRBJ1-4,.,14,TGTGCCTGCCCCTTACCGGGACAGGGACGAAAACTGTTTTTT,CACPLPGQGRKLFF
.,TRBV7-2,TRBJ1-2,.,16,TGTGCCAGCAGCTTAGCGCGGTGGGGGGCTAACTATGGCTACACCTTC,CASSLARWGANYGYTF
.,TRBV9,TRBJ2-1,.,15,TGTGCCAGCAGCGCCACGGGGGACTGGAACAATGAGCAGTTCTTC,CASSATGDWNNEQFF
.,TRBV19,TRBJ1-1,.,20,TGTGCCAGTAGTACCTTTTCCATCGGACAGAGGATGCGGGCGAACACTGAAGCTTTCTTT,CASSTFSIGQRMRANTEAFF
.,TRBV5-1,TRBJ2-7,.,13,TGCGCCAGCTCGCCGGGAGACTTCTACGAGCAGTACTTC,CASSPGDFYEQYF
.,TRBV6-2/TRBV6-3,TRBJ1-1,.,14,TGTGCCAGCAGTTACGGCGTAATGAACACTGAAGCTTTCTTT,CASSYGVMNTEAFF
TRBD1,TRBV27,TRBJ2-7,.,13,TGTGCCAGCAAGGGACAGGGGCGCCACGAGCAGTACTTC,CASKGQGRHEQYF
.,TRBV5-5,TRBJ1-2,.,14,TGTGCCAGCAGCAGACCGGACAATGATGGTGGCTACACCTTC,CASSRPDNDGGYTF
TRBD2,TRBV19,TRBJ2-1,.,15,TGTGCCAGTAGTCCTACTAGCGACTCCTACAATGAGCAGTTCTTC,CASSPTSDSYNEQFF
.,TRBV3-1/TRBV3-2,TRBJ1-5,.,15,TGTGCCAGCAGCCAAGATTCAGGGGTAGGGCAGCCCCAGCATTTT,CASSQDSGVGQPQHF
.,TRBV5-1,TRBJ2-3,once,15,TGCGCCAGCAGCTTAGGATGGGGAGTTGCAGATACGCAGTATTTT,CASSLGWGVADTQYF
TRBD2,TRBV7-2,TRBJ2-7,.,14,TGTGCCAGCGTCCGGAGCGGGAGCTCCTACGAGCAGTACTTC,CASVRSGSSYEQYF
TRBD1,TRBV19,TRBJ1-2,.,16,TGTGCCAGTAGTAGAACGACAGGGGGCCTCTTCTATGGCTACACCTTC,CASSRTTGGLFYGYTF
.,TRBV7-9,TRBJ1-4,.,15,TGTGCCAGCAGCTTCGGGGGGCGAGGTAATGAAAAACTGTTTTTT,CASSFGGRGNEKLFF
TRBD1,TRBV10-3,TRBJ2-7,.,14,TGTGCCATCAGTGAGTCGGGACAGGGGTACGAGCAGTACTTC,CAISESGQGYEQYF
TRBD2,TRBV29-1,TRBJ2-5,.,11,TGCAGCGTGCGGGAGGGAGAGACCCAGTACTTC,CSVREGETQYF
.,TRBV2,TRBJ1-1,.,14,TGTGCCAGCCTCCTCAGTTTTCAAGGGGCTGAAGCTTTCTTT,CASLLSFQGAEAFF
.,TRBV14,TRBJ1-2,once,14,TGTGCCAGCAGCCAAGACTTGGACAGCTATGGCTACACCTTC,CASSQDLDSYGYTF
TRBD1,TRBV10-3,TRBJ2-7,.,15,TGTGCCATCAGTGATCCGGGACAGGGTATTGGCGAGCAGTACTTC,CAISDPGQGIGEQYF
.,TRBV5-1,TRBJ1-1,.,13,TGCGCCAGCAGCTCGGACGTGGGTACTGAAGCTTTCTTT,CASSSDVGTEAFF
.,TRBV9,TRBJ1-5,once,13,TGTGCCAGCAGCACGATGGGGGACACCCCCCAGCATTTT,CASSTMGDTPQHF
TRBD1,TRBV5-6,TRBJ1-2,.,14,TGTGCCAGCAGCCCGGGACAGGGGCTCTATGGCTACACCTTC,CASSPGQGLYGYTF
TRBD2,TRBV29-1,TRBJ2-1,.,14,TGCAGCGTTGAGCCGGGACTAGCGGGAAATGAGCAGTTCTTC,CSVEPGLAGNEQFF
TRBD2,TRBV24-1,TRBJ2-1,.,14,TGTGCCACCAGTGATCCTAGCGGGAGGGATGAGCAGTTCTTC,CATSDPSGRDEQFF
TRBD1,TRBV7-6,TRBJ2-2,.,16,TGTGCCAGCAGCCCCGTTACAGGGGTTGTTACCGGGGAGCTGTTTTTT,CASSPVTGVVTGELFF
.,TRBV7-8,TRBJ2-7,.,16,TGTGCCAGCAGCTTCGCCTCATTTAAGGGGCGCGACGAGCAGTACTTC,CASSFASFKGRDEQYF
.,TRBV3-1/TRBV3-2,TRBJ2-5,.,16,TGTGCCAGCAGCCAAGAAGGGGTAGGGAGAGGAGAGACCCAGTACTTC,CASSQEGVGRGETQYF
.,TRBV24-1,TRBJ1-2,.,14,TGTGCCACCAGTGGGACCAGGGGAGGGTATGGCTACACCTTC,CATSGTRGGYGYTF
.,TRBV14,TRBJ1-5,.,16,TGTGCCAGCAGCCAAGGGGGTGCTGGGGGCAATCAGCCCCAGCATTTT,CASSQGGAGGNQPQHF
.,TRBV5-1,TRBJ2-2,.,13,TGCGCCAGCAAGTTAGTGGGGACCGGGGAGCTGTTTTTT,CASKLVGTGELFF
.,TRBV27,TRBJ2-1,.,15,TGTGCCAGCAGTCCCCAGGGCGGAAGGTACAATGAGCAGTTCTTC,CASSPQGGRYNEQFF
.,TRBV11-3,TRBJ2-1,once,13,TGTGCCAGCAGCTTACCACTTGTCCATGAGCAGTTCTTC,CASSLPLVHEQFF
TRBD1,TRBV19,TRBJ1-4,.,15,TGTGCCAGTAGTATCGGGGACAGCCCTAATGAAAAACTGTTTTTT,CASSIGDSPNEKLFF
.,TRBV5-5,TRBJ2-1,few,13,TGTGCCAGCAGCTCCTCGGGCTACAATGAGCAGTTCTTC,CASSSSGYNEQFF
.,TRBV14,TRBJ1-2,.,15,TGTGCCAGCAGCCTCATCTCAGGGGCGGCGTTGGGCTACACCTTC,CASSLISGAALGYTF
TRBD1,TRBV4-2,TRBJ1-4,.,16,TGTGCCAGCAGCCCCCAGGGGGGGGATTATAATGAAAAACTGTTTTTT,CASSPQGGDYNEKLFF
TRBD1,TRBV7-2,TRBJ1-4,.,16,TGTGCCAGCACCAGGACAGGGACTGCAACTAATGAAAAACTGTTTTTT,CASTRTGTATNEKLFF
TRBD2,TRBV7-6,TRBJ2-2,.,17,TGTGCCAGCAGCCTCGGACTAGCGGGAGGGCCAGACGGGGAGCTGTTTTTT,CASSLGLAGGPDGELFF